This is a list of T cell receptor beta chains from one sample in a study of T-cell memory formation after mild COVID-19. A single record per CDR3 protein comes from TCRdb applying MiXCR to the 5' RACE reads. In the table there are a few hundred thousand distinct CDR3 sequences, around 15% of which are singletons. The sequenced material came from PBMCs or a T cell subset sorted from them (not recorded which). The receptors here all came from a man between 18 and 29 years old who had mild COVID-19 (a few samples of this study predate the infection). Cell type and time point are not known. Each CDR3 is given with its conserved first and last residue. The order of the fields is CDR3 DNA, CDR3 protein, J gene, V gene, D gene, clone size. D genes are given only for firm matches. A clone size is listed for some rows: how often the clone was seen (once, few, many), or a class if it is expanded.

cdr3_nt: TGTGCCAGCAGTGACCCGGGACAGGGGAGCAATCAGCCCCAGCATTTT; cdr3_aa: CASSDPGQGSNQPQHF; j_call: TRBJ1-5; v_call: TRBV6-5; d_call: TRBD1; clone_size: .
cdr3_nt: TGCAGCGTTGACAAGGGGGGCTATGGTGAGCAGTTCTTC; cdr3_aa: CSVDKGGYGEQFF; j_call: TRBJ2-1; v_call: TRBV29-1; d_call: .; clone_size: .
cdr3_nt: TGTGCCAGCAGTCACGTCTACAATGAGCAGTTCTTC; cdr3_aa: CASSHVYNEQFF; j_call: TRBJ2-1; v_call: TRBV6-6; d_call: .; clone_size: .
cdr3_nt: TGTGCCAGCAGTTCCGGGACTATCTACGAGCAGTACTTC; cdr3_aa: CASSSGTIYEQYF; j_call: TRBJ2-7; v_call: TRBV12-3/TRBV12-4; d_call: TRBD2; clone_size: .
cdr3_nt: TGTGCCAGCAGCCGAGGCAACAGGGGGCAAGAGACCCAGTACTTC; cdr3_aa: CASSRGNRGQETQYF; j_call: TRBJ2-5; v_call: TRBV7-2; d_call: TRBD1; clone_size: .
cdr3_nt: TGTGCCAGCAGTTTAGGAAGGAGATATGGCTACACCTTC; cdr3_aa: CASSLGRRYGYTF; j_call: TRBJ1-2; v_call: TRBV12-3/TRBV12-4; d_call: .; clone_size: .
cdr3_nt: TGTGCCAGCAGTTACTTCCGGGACAGGAGAATCACCATATATTTT; cdr3_aa: CASSYFRDRRITIYF; j_call: TRBJ1-3; v_call: TRBV6-5; d_call: TRBD1; clone_size: few
cdr3_nt: TGTGCCACCAGTCGACAGATATACAATGAGCAGTTCTTC; cdr3_aa: CATSRQIYNEQFF; j_call: TRBJ2-1; v_call: TRBV15; d_call: .; clone_size: .
cdr3_nt: TGTGCCAGCACCGTATTGACAGGACGGGGAAGGAACACTGAAGCTTTCTTT; cdr3_aa: CASTVLTGRGRNTEAFF; j_call: TRBJ1-1; v_call: TRBV7-2; d_call: .; clone_size: .
cdr3_nt: TGTGCCAGCAGTTGGAACGCAGGGGGCACCAATCAGCCCCAGCATTTT; cdr3_aa: CASSWNAGGTNQPQHF; j_call: TRBJ1-5; v_call: TRBV6-5; d_call: TRBD1; clone_size: .
cdr3_nt: TGTGCCAGCAGCGTAGTCAGCGGAGGGCAAGAGACCCAGTACTTC; cdr3_aa: CASSVVSGGQETQYF; j_call: TRBJ2-5; v_call: TRBV9; d_call: .; clone_size: many
cdr3_nt: TGTGCCAGCAGCTTTTTGGACAGGGAGATGGAGACCCAGTACTTC; cdr3_aa: CASSFLDREMETQYF; j_call: TRBJ2-5; v_call: TRBV7-8; d_call: TRBD1; clone_size: .
cdr3_nt: TGTGCCAGCAGCTTATCCCGCACGGGGGATGACAATGAGCAGTTCTTC; cdr3_aa: CASSLSRTGDDNEQFF; j_call: TRBJ2-1; v_call: TRBV7-9; d_call: .; clone_size: few
cdr3_nt: TGCAGCGCCTTAGGGCCCGAAAAACTGTTTTTT; cdr3_aa: CSALGPEKLFF; j_call: TRBJ1-4; v_call: TRBV29-1; d_call: .; clone_size: .
cdr3_nt: TGTGCCATCAGTGAGTCTGGGCAGGTGGCCGGGGAGCTGTTTTTT; cdr3_aa: CAISESGQVAGELFF; j_call: TRBJ2-2; v_call: TRBV10-3; d_call: .; clone_size: few
cdr3_nt: TGTGCCAGCAATTTTGGACAGGGAGGCGAGCAGTACTTC; cdr3_aa: CASNFGQGGEQYF; j_call: TRBJ2-7; v_call: TRBV2; d_call: TRBD1; clone_size: few
cdr3_nt: TGTGCCAGCATCCTGACTAGCGGGGGGACAGATACGCAGTATTTT; cdr3_aa: CASILTSGGTDTQYF; j_call: TRBJ2-3; v_call: TRBV12-3/TRBV12-4; d_call: TRBD2; clone_size: .
cdr3_nt: TGTGCCTGGGACAGGGACACTGAAGCTTTCTTT; cdr3_aa: CAWDRDTEAFF; j_call: TRBJ1-1; v_call: TRBV30; d_call: TRBD1; clone_size: few
cdr3_nt: TGTGCCAGCAGTTTTCAGGGCACAACTAATGAAAAACTGTTTTTT; cdr3_aa: CASSFQGTTNEKLFF; j_call: TRBJ1-4; v_call: TRBV28; d_call: .; clone_size: .
cdr3_nt: TGTGCCAGCAGCTTCAGTAGCGGGGGCCACACAGATACGCAGTATTTT; cdr3_aa: CASSFSSGGHTDTQYF; j_call: TRBJ2-3; v_call: TRBV7-2; d_call: TRBD2; clone_size: .
cdr3_nt: TGCAGTGCTAGCCTGAGGAGCGGGAGTGCAGATACGCAGTATTTT; cdr3_aa: CSASLRSGSADTQYF; j_call: TRBJ2-3; v_call: TRBV20-1; d_call: TRBD2; clone_size: .
cdr3_nt: TGTGCCTGGGGGGACTATGGCTACACCTTC; cdr3_aa: CAWGDYGYTF; j_call: TRBJ1-2; v_call: TRBV30; d_call: .; clone_size: few
cdr3_nt: TGTGCCAGCAGCTTACAGAGGAACTATGGCTACACCTTC; cdr3_aa: CASSLQRNYGYTF; j_call: TRBJ1-2; v_call: TRBV7-8; d_call: .; clone_size: .
cdr3_nt: TGCGCCAGCAGCACGCCGGGACAGCCAGGACCCCTCCACTTT; cdr3_aa: CASSTPGQPGPLHF; j_call: TRBJ1-6; v_call: TRBV5-1; d_call: TRBD1; clone_size: .
cdr3_nt: TGCGCCAGCAGCTTGGAGGCAGGTCCCTACGAGCAGTACTTC; cdr3_aa: CASSLEAGPYEQYF; j_call: TRBJ2-7; v_call: TRBV5-1; d_call: .; clone_size: many
cdr3_nt: TGTGCCAGCAGTTTGTTAAGGAGGGGGGGCTGGGATGAGCAGTTCTTC; cdr3_aa: CASSLLRRGGWDEQFF; j_call: TRBJ2-1; v_call: TRBV12-3/TRBV12-4; d_call: .; clone_size: .
cdr3_nt: TGCAGCGTTGAAGGCCCAGGGGACGAGCAGTACTTC; cdr3_aa: CSVEGPGDEQYF; j_call: TRBJ2-7; v_call: TRBV29-1; d_call: .; clone_size: few
cdr3_nt: TGTGCCAGCAGCTCTGGTTATAACTATGGCTACACCTTC; cdr3_aa: CASSSGYNYGYTF; j_call: TRBJ1-2; v_call: TRBV11-2; d_call: .; clone_size: .
cdr3_nt: TGTGCCAGCAGCCCCTCGGCGGGACAGGGGGATCGCGAGCAGTACTTC; cdr3_aa: CASSPSAGQGDREQYF; j_call: TRBJ2-7; v_call: TRBV7-9; d_call: TRBD1; clone_size: few